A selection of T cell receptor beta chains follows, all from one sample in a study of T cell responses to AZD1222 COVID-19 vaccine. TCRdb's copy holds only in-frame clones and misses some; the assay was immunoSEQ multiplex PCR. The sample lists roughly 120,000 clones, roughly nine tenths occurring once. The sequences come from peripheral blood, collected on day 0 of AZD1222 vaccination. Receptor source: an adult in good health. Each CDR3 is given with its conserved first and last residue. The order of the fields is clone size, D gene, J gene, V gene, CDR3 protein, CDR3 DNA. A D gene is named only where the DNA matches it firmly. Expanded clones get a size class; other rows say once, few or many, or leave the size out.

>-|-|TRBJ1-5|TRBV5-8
CASSLETGLSNQPQHF
TGTGCCAGCAGCTTGGAGACGGGGCTGAGCAATCAGCCCCAGCATTTT
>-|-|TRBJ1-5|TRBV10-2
CASSEGGQGYQPQHF
TGCGCCAGCAGTGAGGGGGGACAAGGTTATCAGCCCCAGCATTTT
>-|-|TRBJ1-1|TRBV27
CASSFLRGSNTEAFF
TGTGCCAGCAGTTTCCTCCGGGGGTCGAACACTGAAGCTTTCTTT
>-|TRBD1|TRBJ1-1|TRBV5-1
CASSSQGDGEAFF
TGCGCCAGCAGCTCGCAGGGGGACGGTGAAGCTTTCTTT
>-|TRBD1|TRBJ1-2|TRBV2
CASRGDRADYGYTF
TGTGCCAGCAGGGGGGACAGGGCGGACTATGGCTACACCTTC
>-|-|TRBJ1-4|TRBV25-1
CASSEFKGLATNEKLFF
TGTGCCAGCAGTGAATTTAAGGGTCTCGCAACTAATGAAAAACTGTTTTTT
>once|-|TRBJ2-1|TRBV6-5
CASSQPPSDEQFF
TGTGCCAGCAGCCAACCCCCCAGCGATGAGCAGTTCTTC
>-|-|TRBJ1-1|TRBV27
CASQMREETEAFF
TGTGCCAGCCAGATGAGGGAGGAGACTGAAGCTTTCTTT
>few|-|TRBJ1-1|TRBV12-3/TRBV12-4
CASRSLLITEAFF
TGTGCCAGCAGGTCTTTACTAATCACTGAAGCTTTCTTT
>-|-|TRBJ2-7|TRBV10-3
CAISGGARASYEQYF
TGTGCCATCAGTGGGGGGGCCAGGGCCTCCTACGAGCAGTACTTC
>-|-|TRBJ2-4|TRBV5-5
CASSLGTIGDIQYF
TGTGCCAGCAGCTTGGGGACCATTGGTGACATTCAGTACTTC
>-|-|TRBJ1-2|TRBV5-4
CASSLEQPNYGYTF
TGTGCCAGCAGCTTAGAACAGCCCAACTATGGCTACACCTTC
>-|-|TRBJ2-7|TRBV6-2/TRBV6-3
CASSYLDLYTSYEQYF
TGTGCCAGCAGTTATTTAGATCTCTACACTTCCTACGAGCAGTACTTC
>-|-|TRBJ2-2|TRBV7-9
CASSSPSGQNTGELFF
TGTGCCAGCAGTTCCCCCAGTGGGCAGAACACCGGGGAGCTGTTTTTT
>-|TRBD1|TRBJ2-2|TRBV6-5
CASNDRASGELFF
TGTGCCAGCAACGACAGGGCTTCCGGGGAGCTGTTTTTT
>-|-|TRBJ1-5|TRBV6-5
CAIRSNGARPQHF
TGTGCCATCCGCAGCAATGGGGCCCGGCCCCAGCATTTT
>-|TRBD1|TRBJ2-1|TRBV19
CASNRDRAIDEQFF
TGTGCCAGTAACCGGGACAGGGCAATCGATGAGCAGTTCTTC
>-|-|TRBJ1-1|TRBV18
CASSPPHRREAFF
TGTGCCAGCTCACCACCCCACCGGCGGGAAGCTTTCTTT
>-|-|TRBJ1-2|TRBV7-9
CASSRFGYGYTF
TGTGCCAGCAGCCGCTTCGGGTATGGCTACACCTTC
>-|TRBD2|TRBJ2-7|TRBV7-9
CASSPTSGSAYEQYF
TGTGCCAGCAGCCCCACTAGCGGGAGTGCCTACGAGCAGTACTTC
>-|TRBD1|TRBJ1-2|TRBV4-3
CASSLRGQGRSGYTF
TGCGCCAGCAGCCTCCGTGGACAGGGAAGGAGTGGCTACACCTTC
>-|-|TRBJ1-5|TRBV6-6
CASSMGLDQPQHF
TGTGCCAGCAGTATGGGATTGGATCAGCCCCAGCATTTT
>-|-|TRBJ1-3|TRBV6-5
CASSYFSGNTIYF
TGTGCCAGCAGTTATTTCTCTGGAAACACCATATATTTT
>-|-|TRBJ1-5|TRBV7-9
CASSLGEHSNQPQHF
TGTGCCAGCAGCTTAGGGGAACATAGCAATCAGCCCCAGCATTTT
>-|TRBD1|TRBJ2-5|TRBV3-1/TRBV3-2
CASSQRGQVIETQYF
TGTGCCAGCAGCCAACGTGGACAGGTGATCGAGACCCAGTACTTC
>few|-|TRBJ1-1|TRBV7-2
CASSLRRSTEAFF
TGTGCCAGCAGCTTACGCCGCAGCACTGAAGCTTTCTTT
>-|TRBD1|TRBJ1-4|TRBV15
CATSRGGTAREKLFF
TGTGCCACCAGCAGAGGTGGGACAGCGCGGGAAAAACTGTTTTTT
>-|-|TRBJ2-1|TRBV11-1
CASSLTGSRVNEQFF
TGTGCCAGCAGTTTAACCGGTAGTAGGGTCAATGAGCAGTTCTTC
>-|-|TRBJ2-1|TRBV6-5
CATIGTYNEQFF
TGTGCCACCATCGGGACCTACAATGAGCAGTTCTTC
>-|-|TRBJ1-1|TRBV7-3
CASSSVPGVGEAFF
TGTGCCAGCAGCTCCGTCCCGGGCGTAGGAGAAGCTTTCTTT
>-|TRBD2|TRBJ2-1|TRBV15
CATSRDQLAGSYNEQFF
TGTGCCACCAGCAGAGATCAACTAGCGGGGAGCTACAATGAGCAGTTCTTC
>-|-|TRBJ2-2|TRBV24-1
CATSVSPGELFF
TGTGCCACCAGTGTATCCCCCGGGGAGCTGTTTTTT
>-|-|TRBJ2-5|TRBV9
CASSPGTPAGETQYF
TGTGCCAGCAGCCCCGGGACCCCGGCAGGAGAGACCCAGTACTTC
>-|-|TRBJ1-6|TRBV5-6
CASSLGGALHF
TGTGCCAGCAGCCTAGGGGGGGCCCTCCACTTT
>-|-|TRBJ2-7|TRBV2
CASKQRSYEQYF
TGTGCCAGCAAGCAGCGCTCCTACGAGCAGTACTTC
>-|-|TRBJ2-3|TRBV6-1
CASSEGYTDTQYF
TGTGCCAGCAGTGAGGGGTACACAGATACGCAGTATTTT
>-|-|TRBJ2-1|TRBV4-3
CASSQVGGANEQFF
TGCGCCAGCAGCCAAGTGGGCGGGGCGAATGAGCAGTTCTTC
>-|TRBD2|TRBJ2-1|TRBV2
CASSRLAGGHEQFF
TGTGCCAGCAGTCGACTAGCGGGAGGGCATGAGCAGTTCTTC
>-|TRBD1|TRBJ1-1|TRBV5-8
CASSTGVRDTEAFF
TGTGCCAGCAGTACAGGGGTTAGGGACACTGAAGCTTTCTTT
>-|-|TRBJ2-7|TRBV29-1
CSVAGGAYEQYF
TGCAGCGTTGCCGGGGGAGCCTACGAGCAGTACTTC
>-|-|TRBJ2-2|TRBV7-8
CASSLDGTDTGELFF
TGTGCCAGCAGCCTCGACGGGACGGACACCGGGGAGCTGTTTTTT
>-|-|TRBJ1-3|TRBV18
CASSPPSLSGNTIYF
TGTGCCAGCTCACCACCGAGCCTCTCTGGAAACACCATATATTTT
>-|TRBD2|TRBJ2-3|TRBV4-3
CASSPGTTLRTDTQYF
TGCGCCAGCAGCCCGGGGACTACCCTTCGCACAGATACGCAGTATTTT
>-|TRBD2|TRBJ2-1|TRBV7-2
CASSLVASGNYNEQFF
TGTGCCAGCAGCTTAGTAGCTAGCGGGAATTACAATGAGCAGTTCTTC
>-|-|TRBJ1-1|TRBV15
CATSTGMNTEAFF
TGTGCCACCAGCACCGGCATGAACACTGAAGCTTTCTTT
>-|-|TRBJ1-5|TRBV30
CAWSPPSLSQPQHF
TGTGCCTGGAGCCCGCCCTCACTGAGTCAGCCCCAGCATTTT
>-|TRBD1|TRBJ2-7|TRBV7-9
CASSLVGQVLSYEQYF
TGTGCCAGCAGCTTAGTGGGACAGGTCCTTTCCTACGAGCAGTACTTC
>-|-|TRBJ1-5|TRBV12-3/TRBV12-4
CASSFQWRQPQHF
TGTGCCAGCAGTTTTCAGTGGAGGCAGCCCCAGCATTTT
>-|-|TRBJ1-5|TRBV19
CATGGQGRPQHF
TGTGCCACCGGAGGGCAGGGGCGGCCCCAGCATTTT
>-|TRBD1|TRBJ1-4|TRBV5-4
CASTRRGPNEKLFF
TGTGCCAGCACCCGGAGGGGGCCTAATGAAAAACTGTTTTTT
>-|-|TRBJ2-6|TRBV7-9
CASSGSGANVLTF
TGTGCCAGCAGCGGATCTGGGGCCAACGTCCTGACTTTC
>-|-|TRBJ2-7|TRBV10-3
CAISDAKSSYEQYF
TGTGCCATCAGTGACGCAAAGAGCTCCTACGAGCAGTACTTC
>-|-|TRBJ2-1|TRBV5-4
CASRSGRYNEQFF
TGTGCCAGCAGGAGTGGACGGTACAATGAGCAGTTCTTC
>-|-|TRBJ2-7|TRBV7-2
CASSLTGTFLYEQYF
TGTGCCAGCAGCTTAACCGGGACATTCCTTTACGAGCAGTACTTC
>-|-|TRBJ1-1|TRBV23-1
CASRETGAKTEAFF
TGCGCCAGCAGGGAAACTGGAGCGAAGACTGAAGCTTTCTTT
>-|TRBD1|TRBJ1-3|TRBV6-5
CATSDRVGNTIYF
TGTGCCACCTCCGACAGGGTTGGAAACACCATATATTTT
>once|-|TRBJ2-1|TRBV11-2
CASSPRLANEQFF
TGTGCCAGCAGCCCCCGTCTAGCGAATGAGCAGTTCTTC
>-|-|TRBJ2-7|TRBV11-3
CASSLGGANYEQYF
TGTGCCAGCAGCTTAGGGGGGGCAAATTACGAGCAGTACTTC
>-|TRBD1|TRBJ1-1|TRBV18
CASSTTGVNTEAFF
TGTGCCAGCTCAACGACAGGGGTGAACACTGAAGCTTTCTTT
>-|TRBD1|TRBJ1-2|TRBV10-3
CAISPTGEYRGYTF
TGTGCCATCAGCCCCACAGGGGAGTATCGGGGCTACACCTTC